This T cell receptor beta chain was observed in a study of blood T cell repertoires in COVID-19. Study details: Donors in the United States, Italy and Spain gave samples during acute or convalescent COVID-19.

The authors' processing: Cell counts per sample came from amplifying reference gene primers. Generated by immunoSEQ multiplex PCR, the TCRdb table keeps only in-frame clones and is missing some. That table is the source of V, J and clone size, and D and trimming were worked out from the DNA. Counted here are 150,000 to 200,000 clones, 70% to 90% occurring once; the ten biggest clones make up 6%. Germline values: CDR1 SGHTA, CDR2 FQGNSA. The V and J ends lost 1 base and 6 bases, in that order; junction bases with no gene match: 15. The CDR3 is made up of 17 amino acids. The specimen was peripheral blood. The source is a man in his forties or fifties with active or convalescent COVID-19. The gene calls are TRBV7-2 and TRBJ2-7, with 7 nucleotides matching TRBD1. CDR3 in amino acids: CASSLVPPGQSMGEQYF. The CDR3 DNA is TGTGCCAGCAGCTTAGTCCCCCCGGGACAGAGTATGGGCGAGCAGTACTTC.